The next 22 T cell receptor beta chains were all read from a single sample in a study of PD-1 blockade in classical Hodgkin lymphoma. Described time point: cycle 4 day 1 (C4D1), after about 6 weeks of nivolumab. Exposure to brentuximab vedotin varied, and each patient had relapsed following autologous stem cell transplantation. Sequencing was performed with immunoSEQ multiplex PCR; in TCRdb, only in-frame clones are kept and a portion is missing. This table holds 50,000 to 65,000 clones, about 92% found once. The sequences come from peripheral blood mononuclear cells (PBMCs), collected before the fourth cycle of nivolumab. The receptors originated from a human donor with classical Hodgkin lymphoma.

V usage is TRBV10-3 and J usage is TRBJ2-1, with 8 bases lining up with TRBD2. Germline values: CDR1 ENHRY, CDR2 SYGVKD. The CDR3 loop spans 19 amino acids. The ends lost 3 bases at V and 9 bases at J; junction bases unmatched: 22. The DNA of the CDR3 is TGTGCCATCAGTGACCTCCCGGGGGGGACCGCCACAGGGTTGAGTGAGCAGTTCTTC. Amino acid sequence: CAISDLPGGTATGLSEQFF.

This clone was observed once. This chain joins TRBV5-1 and TRBJ2-3; D not certain. The CDR3 covers 14 residues. Trimming shortened V by 1 base and J by 2 bases, and 8 bases separated the two germline ends. Germline V lookup: CDR1 SGHRS, CDR2 YFSETQ. The CDR3 sequence is CASSLRLTTDTQYF. The CDR3, as DNA: TGCGCCAGCAGCTTGCGATTAACCACAGATACGCAGTATTTT. The entire variable domain, with the rest obtained from reference TRBV5-1 and TRBJ2-3, is as follows: KAGVTQTPRYLIKTRGQQVTLSCSPISGHRSVSWYQQTPGQGLQFLFEYFSETQRNKGNFPGRFSGRQFSNSRSEMNVSTLELGDSALYLCASSLRLTTDTQYFGPGTRLTVL.

The J gene is TRBJ1-1, the V gene TRBV6-5; 7 bases line up with TRBD1. V lost 6 bases and J lost 5; bases outside the gene matches: 9. This CDR3 has 14 residues. Germline V gene data show CDR1 as MNHEY and CDR2 as SVGAGI. CDR3 region: CASRPGDSWTEAFF. DNA of the CDR3: TGTGCCAGCAGACCGGGGGACAGTTGGACTGAAGCTTTCTTT.

CDR3 DNA sequence: TGTGCCAGCAGCATGGGACCTAATGAAAAACTGTTTTTT. This sequence encodes CASSMGPNEKLFF. The V and J genes are TRBV21-1 and TRBJ1-4. TRBV21-1 is a pseudogene locus. This CDR3 spans 13 amino acids.

The rearrangement links TRBV18 to TRBJ2-5; D gene uncertain. The CDR3 runs 12 residues. Trimming cost V 3 bases and J 2 bases, with 4 bases left between them. Germline CDR1 KGHSH, CDR2 LQKENI. The CDR3 is CASSPQQETQYF. The CDR3 DNA reads TGTGCCAGCTCACCCCAACAAGAGACCCAGTACTTC.

Comments on this clone: This may be a read error: a much more frequent sequence differs by one nucleotide. The gene calls are TRBV6-5 and TRBJ2-2, with 7 bases that match TRBD2. This CDR3 region has 14 residues. In germline, CDR1 is MNHEY, CDR2 SVGAGI. V lost 2 bases, J lost 4 bases, and 1 base stayed unmatched. The CDR3 bases are TGTGCCAGCAGTTACGCTAGCGGCACCGGGGAGCTGTTTTTT. Protein product: CASSYASGTGELFF.

The CDR3 here is CASSLSIAGAYKGIQYF. CDR3 bases: TGTGCCAGCAGCTTGTCGATAGCGGGTGCCTATAAAGGCATTCAGTACTTC. The rearrangement links TRBV5-4 to TRBJ2-4; 7 bases map to TRBD2. Germline V gene data show CDR1 as SGHNT and CDR2 as YYREEE (reference sequence). V was clipped by 1 base and J by 9 bases; unmatched bases: 16. The CDR3 is 17 amino acids. Using reference TRBV5-4 and TRBJ2-4 for the parts outside the CDR3, the full variable domain is ETGVTQSPTHLIKTRGQQVTLRCSSQSGHNTVSWYQQALGQGPQFIFQYYREEENGRGNFPPRFSGLQFPNYSSELNVNALELDDSALYLCASSLSIAGAYKGIQYFGAGTRLSVL.

The V and J genes are TRBV9 and TRBJ2-2; TRBD2 matches 9 bases. J gave up 4 bases and V 2 bases, and 6 bases lay outside the gene matches. Per germline, CDR1 SGDLS and CDR2 YYNGEE. This CDR3 spans 16 amino acids. CDR3 protein: CASSVIAGVGTGELFF. Here the CDR3 DNA reads TGTGCCAGCAGCGTTATAGCGGGAGTGGGCACCGGGGAGCTGTTTTTT.

V usage is TRBV12-5 and J usage is TRBJ2-3, with D uncertain. V lost 7 bases, J lost 6 bases, and 14 bases lay in between. Germline V lookup: CDR1 LGHNT, CDR2 FRNRAP. This CDR3 has 13 residues. CDR3 loop: CASAHPQSDTQYF. CDR3 in DNA: TGTGCTAGTGCCCACCCCCAGTCGGATACGCAGTATTTT. The entire variable domain, with the rest obtained from reference TRBV12-5 and TRBJ2-3, is as follows: DARVTQTPRHKVTEMGQEVTMRCQPILGHNTVFWYRQTMMQGLELLAYFRNRAPLDDSGMPKDRFSAEMPDATLATLKIQPSEPRDSAVYFCASAHPQSDTQYFGPGTRLTVL.

The rearrangement joins TRBV18 to TRBJ1-4, with unresolved D. Germline CDR1 is KGHSH and CDR2 is LQKENI. Trimming took off 1 base at V and 7 bases at J, with 10 bases between the two ends. This CDR3 spans 14 amino acids. CDR3 sequence reads: CASSPRGNLEKLFF. The CDR3 DNA reads TGTGCCAGCTCACCACGGGGAAATCTTGAAAAACTGTTTTTT.

The chain employs TRBV6-6 and TRBJ2-2; D is possibly TRBD2 (6 bases). Trimming took off 6 bases at V and 2 bases at J, with 13 bases between the two ends. CDR1 and CDR2 (germline): MNHNY, SVGAGI (reference sequence). The CDR3 totals 15 residues. CDR3 amino acids: CASRLALANTGELFF. CDR3 DNA sequence: TGTGCCAGCAGACTAGCATTAGCTAACACCGGGGAGCTGTTTTTT.

This chain joins TRBV7-9 and TRBJ1-3, with D maybe TRBD1 (5 bases). The CDR3 has 14 residues. Germline assignment: CDR1 SEHNR and CDR2 FQNEAQ (reference sequence). Deletions cut 5 bases from V and 1 base from J, with 9 bases between. This chain's CDR3 is CASSMQGSGNTIYF. The CDR3 nucleotides read TGTGCCAGCAGCATGCAGGGTTCTGGAAACACCATATATTTT.

The V gene is TRBV27, the J gene TRBJ1-5; TRBD1 might be the D (6 bases). V lost 5 bases to trimming and J lost 0 bases, with 11 bases between them. Germline CDR1 reads MNHEY; CDR2 reads SMNVEV (reference sequence). The CDR3 contains 15 residues. Here the CDR3 reads CASSRTANSNQPQHF. In nucleotides, the CDR3 is TGTGCCAGCAGTCGGACAGCCAATAGCAATCAGCCCCAGCATTTT.

This clone has just one count. The chain joins TRBV19 to TRBJ2-1, with a possible D match to TRBD2 (6 bases). The CDR3 spans 13 residues. Per germline, CDR1 LNHDA and CDR2 SQIVND (reference sequence). Between the trimmed V and J ends, which lost 6 bases and 6 bases, there was a span of 12 bases. The CDR3 nucleotides are TGTGCCAGTAGAAGAACTAGCCGCAATGAGCAGTTCTTC. Amino acids: CASRRTSRNEQFF. Full variable domain (outside the CDR3, taken from reference TRBV19 and TRBJ2-1): DGGITQSPKYLFRKEGQNVTLSCEQNLNHDAMYWYRQDPGQGLRLIYYSQIVNDFQKGDIAEGYSVSREKKESFPLTVTSAQKNPTAFYLCASRRTSRNEQFFGPGTRLTVL.

The CDR3 DNA is TGTGCCAGCAGCTTAGCGAGGGACCATATTGGCGTTCAGTACTTC. This encodes CASSLARDHIGVQYF. J is TRBJ2-4 and V is TRBV7-6; D may correspond to TRBD1 or TRBD2 (5 bases each). The CDR3 is made up of 15 amino acids. Germline V lookup: CDR1 SGHVS, CDR2 FNYEAQ. V gave up 0 bases and J gave up 11 bases, with 17 bases separating them.

V usage is TRBV18 and J usage is TRBJ2-1; 9 bases line up with TRBD2. The CDR3 is 15 residues long. Unmatched junction bases numbered 9, after V lost 4 bases and J lost 8 bases. Germline loops: CDR1 KGHSH, CDR2 LQKENI. CDR3 sequence: CASSRAGGPRYEQFF. The CDR3 DNA sequence: TGTGCCAGCTCACGGGCGGGAGGGCCGCGTTATGAGCAGTTCTTC. The full variable domain, its missing parts supplied by reference TRBV18 and TRBJ2-1, is NAGVMQNPRHLVRRRGQEARLRCSPMKGHSHVYWYRQLPEEGLKFMVYLQKENIIDESGMPKERFSAEFPKEGPSILRIQQVVRGDSAAYFCASSRAGGPRYEQFFGPGTRLTVL.

CDR3 amino acids: CASSRQATGSPTEAFF. In nucleotides, the CDR3 is TGTGCCAGCAGCAGGCAGGCGACAGGGTCCCCCACTGAAGCTTTCTTT. The chain links TRBV7-9 to TRBJ1-1, with 7 bases that match TRBD1. This CDR3 has 16 residues. The J segment lost 4 bases and the V segment lost 5 bases, leaving 13 bases of the junction unmatched. The germline CDR1 and CDR2 sequences are SEHNR and FQNEAQ (reference sequence).

The V gene is TRBV7-6, the J gene TRBJ1-5; 7 nucleotides align to TRBD1. Germline values: CDR1 SGHVS, CDR2 FNYEAQ. The CDR3 runs 19 residues. After removal of 0 bases from V and 5 bases from J, the junction contained 16 bases not matched to a gene. This CDR3 is CASSLAGNRRDSFDQPQHF. The CDR3 bases are TGTGCCAGCAGCTTAGCGGGGAACCGCCGGGACAGCTTCGATCAGCCCCAGCATTTT.

The chain couples TRBV18 to TRBJ1-3; 7 bases match TRBD1. V lost 5 bases to trimming and J lost 2 bases; unmatched junction nucleotides: 12. There are 17 residues in the CDR3. From germline, CDR1 is KGHSH and CDR2 LQKENI. The CDR3 here is CASSRAPDRVTGNTIYF. For the CDR3, the DNA is TGTGCCAGCTCAAGGGCTCCAGACAGGGTTACTGGAAACACCATATATTTT.

The chain employs TRBV7-6 and TRBJ2-7; D is uncertain. The V end lost 6 bases, the J end lost 3 bases, and 15 bases lay between the germline ends. The length of the CDR3 is 14 residues. Germline lookup yields CDR1 SGHVS and CDR2 FNYEAQ. The CDR3, as DNA: TGTGCCAGCAGTCGGGCCATTGGAAGCTACGAGCAGTACTTC. This sequence encodes CASSRAIGSYEQYF. Combining the CDR3 with reference TRBV7-6 and TRBJ2-7 gives the whole variable domain GAGVSQSPRYKVTKRGQDVALRCDPISGHVSLYWYRQALGQGPEFLTYFNYEAQQDKSGLPNDRFSAERPEGSISTLTIQRTEQRDSAMYRCASSRAIGSYEQYFGPGTRLTVT.

The V and J genes are TRBV10-3 and TRBJ2-3; D perhaps matches TRBD2 (6 bases). The CDR3 contains 15 residues. V was shortened by 6 bases and J by 0 bases, with 13 bases between the two germline ends. Germline V CDR1 and CDR2: ENHRY, SYGVKD. CDR3 protein: CAISIAELSTDTQYF. CDR3 DNA sequence: TGTGCCATCAGCATAGCGGAACTGAGCACAGATACGCAGTATTTT.

This CDR3 is CASSWTGDTEAFF. CDR3 DNA sequence: TGTGCCAGCAGTTGGACAGGGGACACTGAAGCTTTCTTT. V gene TRBV9 combines with J gene TRBJ1-1, with 9 bases matching TRBD1. Trimming cost V 5 bases and J 3 bases; bases outside gene matches: 2. The CDR3 runs to 13 residues. CDR1 SGDLS and CDR2 YYNGEE come from the germline V gene. The full variable domain, its missing parts supplied by reference TRBV9 and TRBJ1-1, is DSGVTQTPKHLITATGQRVTLRCSPRSGDLSVYWYQQSLDQGLQFLIQYYNGEERAKGNILERFSAQQFPDLHSELNLSSLELGDSALYFCASSWTGDTEAFFGQGTRLTVV.